This T cell receptor beta chain is drawn from a study of OX40 agonist ivuxolimab in advanced cancers. Across the study: Those enrolled were approximately 87% male, with a mean age of roughly 60 years and ages from 23 to 79.

The protocol was immunoSEQ multiplex PCR, while the TCRdb copy is restricted to in-frame clones and leaves out a portion. The sample yields approximately 58,000 clones, about four fifths seen once. With V trimmed by 4 bases and J by 7 bases, 12 bases remained unmatched. The CDR3 loop spans 17 amino acids. Germline CDR1 reads SGHRS; CDR2 reads YFSETQ. V is TRBV5-1 and J is TRBJ2-2, with 11 bases identical to TRBD1. The receptor comes from an adult with an advanced solid tumor such as melanoma, head and neck, liver or kidney cancer. The sequencing used CD4+ or CD8+ T cells sorted from blood, collected in a trial of the OX40 agonist ivuxolimab. CDR3: CASSLLNPGTGGGELFF. CDR3 nucleotide sequence: TGCGCCAGCAGCCTCCTTAATCCCGGGACAGGGGGCGGGGAGCTGTTTTTT.